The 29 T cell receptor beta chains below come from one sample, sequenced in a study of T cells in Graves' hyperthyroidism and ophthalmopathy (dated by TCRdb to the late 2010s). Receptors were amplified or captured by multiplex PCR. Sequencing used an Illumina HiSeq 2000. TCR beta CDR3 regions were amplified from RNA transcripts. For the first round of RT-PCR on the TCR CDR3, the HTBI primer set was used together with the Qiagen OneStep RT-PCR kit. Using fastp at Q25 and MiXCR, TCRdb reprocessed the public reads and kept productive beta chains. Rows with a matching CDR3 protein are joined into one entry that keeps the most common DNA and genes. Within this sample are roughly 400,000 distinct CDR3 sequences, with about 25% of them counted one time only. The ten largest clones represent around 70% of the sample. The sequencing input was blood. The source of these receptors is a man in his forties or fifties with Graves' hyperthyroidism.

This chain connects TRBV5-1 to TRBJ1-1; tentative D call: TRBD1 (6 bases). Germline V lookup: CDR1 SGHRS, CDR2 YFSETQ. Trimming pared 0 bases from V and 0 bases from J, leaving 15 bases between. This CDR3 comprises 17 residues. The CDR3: CASSLAPAGALNTEAFF. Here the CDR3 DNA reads TGCGCCAGCAGCTTGGCCCCAGCGGGGGCCCTGAACACTGAAGCTTTCTTT.

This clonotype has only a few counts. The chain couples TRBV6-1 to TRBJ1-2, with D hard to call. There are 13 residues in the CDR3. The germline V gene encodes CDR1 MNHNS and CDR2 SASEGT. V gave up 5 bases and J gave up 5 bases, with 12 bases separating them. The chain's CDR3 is CASSPGEHYGYTF. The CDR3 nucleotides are TGTGCCAGCAGTCCCGGAGAGCATTATGGCTACACCTTC.

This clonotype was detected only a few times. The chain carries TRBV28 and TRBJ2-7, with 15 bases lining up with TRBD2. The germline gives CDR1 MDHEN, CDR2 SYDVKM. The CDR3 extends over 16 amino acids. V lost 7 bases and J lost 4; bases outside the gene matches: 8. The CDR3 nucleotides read TGTGCCAGCACCCCGGGACTAGCGGGAGGAGGGTACGAGCAGTACTTC. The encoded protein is CASTPGLAGGGYEQYF.

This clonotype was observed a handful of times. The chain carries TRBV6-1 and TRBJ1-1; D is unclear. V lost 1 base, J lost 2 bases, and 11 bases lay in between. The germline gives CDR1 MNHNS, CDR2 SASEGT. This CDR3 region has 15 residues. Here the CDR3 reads CASSEVVTPNTEAFF. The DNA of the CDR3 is TGTGCCAGCAGTGAAGTAGTGACACCCAACACTGAAGCTTTCTTT.

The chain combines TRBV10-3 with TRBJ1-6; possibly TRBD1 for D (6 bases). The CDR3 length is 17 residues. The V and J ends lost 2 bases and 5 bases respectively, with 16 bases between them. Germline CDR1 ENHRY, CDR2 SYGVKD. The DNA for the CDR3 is TGTGCCATCAGTGAGACTCCTGGGGGGGCTGATAATTCACCCCTCCACTTT. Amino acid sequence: CAISETPGGADNSPLHF.

CDR3 in amino acids: CASRWDTEAFF. The DNA for the CDR3 is TGTGCCAGCAGATGGGACACTGAAGCTTTCTTT. The V call is TRBV6-4, the J call TRBJ1-1; D is ambiguous. The CDR3 consists of 11 residues. Deletions cut 6 bases from V and 3 bases from J, with 5 bases between. Germline loops: CDR1 MRHNA, CDR2 SNTAGT.

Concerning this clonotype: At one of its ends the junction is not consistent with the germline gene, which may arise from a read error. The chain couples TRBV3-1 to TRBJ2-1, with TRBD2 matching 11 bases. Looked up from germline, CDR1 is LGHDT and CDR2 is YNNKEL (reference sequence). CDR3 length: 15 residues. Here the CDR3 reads CASSVTSGRYNEQSF. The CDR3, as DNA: TGTGCCAGCAGCGTTACTAGCGGGAGATACAATGAGCAGTCCTTC.

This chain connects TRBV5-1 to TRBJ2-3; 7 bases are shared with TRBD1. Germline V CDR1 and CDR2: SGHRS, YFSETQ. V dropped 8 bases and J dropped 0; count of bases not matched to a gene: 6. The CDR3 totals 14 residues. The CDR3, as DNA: TGCGCCAGTACACCGGGACAGAGCACAGATACGCAGTATTTT. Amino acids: CASTPGQSTDTQYF.

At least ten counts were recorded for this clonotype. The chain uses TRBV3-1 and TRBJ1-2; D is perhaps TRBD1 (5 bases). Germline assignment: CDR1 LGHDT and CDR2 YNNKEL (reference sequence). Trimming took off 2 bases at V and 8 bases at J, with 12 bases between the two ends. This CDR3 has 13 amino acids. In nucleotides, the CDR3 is TGTGCCAGCAGCCAAATTTCAGGGTTGGGCTACACCTTC. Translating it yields CASSQISGLGYTF.

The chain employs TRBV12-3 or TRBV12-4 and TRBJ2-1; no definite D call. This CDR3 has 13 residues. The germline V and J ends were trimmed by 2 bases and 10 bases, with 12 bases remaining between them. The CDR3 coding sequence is TGTGCCAGCAGTTTATTATTCGGTATGGAGCAGTTCTTC. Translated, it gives CASSLLFGMEQFF.

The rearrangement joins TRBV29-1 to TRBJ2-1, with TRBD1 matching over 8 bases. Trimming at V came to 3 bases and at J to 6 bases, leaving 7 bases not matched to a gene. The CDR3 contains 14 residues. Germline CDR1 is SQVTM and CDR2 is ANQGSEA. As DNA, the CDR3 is TGCAGCGTTGAGGAGTGGACAGGGCGCAATGAGCAGTTCTTC. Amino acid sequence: CSVEEWTGRNEQFF.

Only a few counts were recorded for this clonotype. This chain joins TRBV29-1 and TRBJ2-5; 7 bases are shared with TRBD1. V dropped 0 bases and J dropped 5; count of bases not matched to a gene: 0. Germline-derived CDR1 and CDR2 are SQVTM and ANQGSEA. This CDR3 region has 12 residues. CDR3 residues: CSVEDRGETQYF. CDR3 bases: TGCAGCGTTGAAGACAGGGGGGAGACCCAGTACTTC.

CDR3: CASSLIRDLGEKLFF. The CDR3 nucleotides read TGTGCCAGCAGCTTGATAAGGGACTTGGGTGAAAAACTGTTTTTT. The rearrangement joins TRBV5-6 to TRBJ1-4, with D possibly TRBD1 on 5 matching bases. There are 15 residues in the CDR3. The V gene lost 1 base and the J gene lost 7 bases, with 14 bases spanning the gap. Per the germline V gene, CDR1 is SGHDT and CDR2 is YYEEEE. Filled out from reference TRBV5-6 and TRBJ1-4, the complete variable domain reads DAGVTQSPTHLIKTRGQQVTLRCSPKSGHDTVSWYQQALGQGPQFIFQYYEEEERQRGNFPDRFSGHQFPNYSSELNVNALLLGDSALYLCASSLIRDLGEKLFFGSGTQLSVL.

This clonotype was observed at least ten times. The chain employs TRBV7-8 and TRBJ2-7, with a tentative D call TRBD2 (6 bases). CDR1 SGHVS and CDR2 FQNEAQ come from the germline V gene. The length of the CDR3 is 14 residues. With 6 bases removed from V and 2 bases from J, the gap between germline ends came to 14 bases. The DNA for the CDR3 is TGTGCCAGCAGACCCTCGCGGGAACCCTACGAGCAGTACTTC. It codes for CASRPSREPYEQYF.

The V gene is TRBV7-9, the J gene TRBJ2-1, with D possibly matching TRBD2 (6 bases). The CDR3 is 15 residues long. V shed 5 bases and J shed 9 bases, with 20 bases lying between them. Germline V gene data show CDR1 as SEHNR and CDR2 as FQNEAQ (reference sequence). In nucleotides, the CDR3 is TGTGCCAGCAGCGGATTCGGAGGGGTTTGGGGTGAGCAGTTCTTC. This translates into CASSGFGGVWGEQFF.

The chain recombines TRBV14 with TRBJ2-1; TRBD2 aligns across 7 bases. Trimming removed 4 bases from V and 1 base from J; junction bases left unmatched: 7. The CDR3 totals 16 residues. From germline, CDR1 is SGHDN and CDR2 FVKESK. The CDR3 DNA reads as TGTGCCAGCAGCCGGTTTAGCGGGTGGTCCTACAATGAGCAGTTCTTC. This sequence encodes CASSRFSGWSYNEQFF.

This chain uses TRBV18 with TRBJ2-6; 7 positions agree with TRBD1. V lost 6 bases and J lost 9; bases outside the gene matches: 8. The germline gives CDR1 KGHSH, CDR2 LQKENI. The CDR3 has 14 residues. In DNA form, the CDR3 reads TGTGCCAGCTCGCGTTTAGGGACAGACAACGTCCTGACTTTC. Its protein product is CASSRLGTDNVLTF.

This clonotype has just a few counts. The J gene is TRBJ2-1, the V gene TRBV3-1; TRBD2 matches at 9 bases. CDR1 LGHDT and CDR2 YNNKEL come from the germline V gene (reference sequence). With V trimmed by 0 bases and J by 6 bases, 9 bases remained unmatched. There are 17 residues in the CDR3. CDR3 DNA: TGTGCCAGCAGCCAAGATCTGTCGGGCGGGAGGGCCAATGAGCAGTTCTTC. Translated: CASSQDLSGGRANEQFF.

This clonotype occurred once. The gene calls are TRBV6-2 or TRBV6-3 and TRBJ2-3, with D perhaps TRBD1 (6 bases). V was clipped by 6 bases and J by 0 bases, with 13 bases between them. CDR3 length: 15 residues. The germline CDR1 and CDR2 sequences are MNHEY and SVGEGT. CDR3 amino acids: CASRSQGGSTDTQYF. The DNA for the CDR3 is TGTGCCAGCAGGTCACAGGGCGGTAGCACAGATACGCAGTATTTT.

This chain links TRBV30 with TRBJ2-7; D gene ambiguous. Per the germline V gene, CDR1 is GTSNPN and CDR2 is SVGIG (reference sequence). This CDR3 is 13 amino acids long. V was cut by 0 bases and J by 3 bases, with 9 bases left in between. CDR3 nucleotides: TGTGCCTGGAGTGTACCTTACTACTACGAGCAGTACTTC. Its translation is CAWSVPYYYEQYF. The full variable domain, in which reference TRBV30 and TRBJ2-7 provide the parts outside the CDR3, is SQTIHQWPATLVQPVGSPLSLECTVEGTSNPNLYWYRQAAGRGLQLLFYSVGIGQISSEVPQNLSASRPQDRQFILSSKKLLLSDSGFYLCAWSVPYYYEQYFGPGTRLTVT.

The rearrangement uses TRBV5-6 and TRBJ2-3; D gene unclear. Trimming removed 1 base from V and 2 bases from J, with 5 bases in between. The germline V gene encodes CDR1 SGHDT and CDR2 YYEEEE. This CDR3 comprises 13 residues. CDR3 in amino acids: CASSLMATDTQYF. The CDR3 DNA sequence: TGTGCCAGCAGCTTGATGGCCACAGATACGCAGTATTTT.

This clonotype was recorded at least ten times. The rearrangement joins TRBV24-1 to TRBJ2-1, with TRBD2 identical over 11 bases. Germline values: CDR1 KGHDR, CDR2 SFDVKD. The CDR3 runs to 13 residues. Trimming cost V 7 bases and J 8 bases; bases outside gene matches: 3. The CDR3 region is CATSDSGRDEQFF. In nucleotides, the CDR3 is TGTGCCACCAGCGATAGCGGGAGGGATGAGCAGTTCTTC.

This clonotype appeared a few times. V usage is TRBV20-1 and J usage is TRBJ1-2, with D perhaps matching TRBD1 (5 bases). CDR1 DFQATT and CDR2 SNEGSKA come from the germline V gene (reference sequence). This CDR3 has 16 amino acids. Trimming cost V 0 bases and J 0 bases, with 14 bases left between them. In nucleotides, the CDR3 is TGCAGTGCTAGAGATCCGGTGGACAAGACTAACTATGGCTACACCTTC. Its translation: CSARDPVDKTNYGYTF.

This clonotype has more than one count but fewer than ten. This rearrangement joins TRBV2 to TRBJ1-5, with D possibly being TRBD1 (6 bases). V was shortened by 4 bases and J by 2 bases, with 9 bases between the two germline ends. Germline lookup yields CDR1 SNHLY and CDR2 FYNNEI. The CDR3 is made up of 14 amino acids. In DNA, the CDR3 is TGTGCCAGCAGTGCTCACAGGGGCAATCAGCCCCAGCATTTT. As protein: CASSAHRGNQPQHF.

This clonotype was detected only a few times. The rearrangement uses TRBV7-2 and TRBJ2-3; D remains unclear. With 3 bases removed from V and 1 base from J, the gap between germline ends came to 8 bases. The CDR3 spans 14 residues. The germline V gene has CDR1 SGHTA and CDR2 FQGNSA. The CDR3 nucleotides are TGTGCCAGCAGCTTGAGCGTCGGCACAGATACGCAGTATTTT. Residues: CASSLSVGTDTQYF.

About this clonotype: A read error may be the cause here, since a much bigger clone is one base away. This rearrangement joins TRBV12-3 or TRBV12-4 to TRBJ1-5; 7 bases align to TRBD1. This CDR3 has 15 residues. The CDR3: CASSLGQGDNRPQHF. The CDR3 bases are TGTGCCAGCAGTTTAGGGCAGGGGGACAATCGGCCCCAGCATTTT.

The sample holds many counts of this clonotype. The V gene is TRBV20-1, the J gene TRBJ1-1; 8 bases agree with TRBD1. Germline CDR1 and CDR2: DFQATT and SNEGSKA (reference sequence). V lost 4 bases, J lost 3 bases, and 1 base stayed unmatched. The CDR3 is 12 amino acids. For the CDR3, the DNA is TGCAGTGCTAAGACAGGGGACACTGAAGCTTTCTTT. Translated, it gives CSAKTGDTEAFF.

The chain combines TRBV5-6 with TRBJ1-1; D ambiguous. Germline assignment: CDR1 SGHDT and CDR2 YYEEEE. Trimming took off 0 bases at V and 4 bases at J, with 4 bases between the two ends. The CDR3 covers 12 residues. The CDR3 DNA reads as TGTGCCAGCAGCTTGGCCCCCACTGAAGCTTTCTTT. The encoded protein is CASSLAPTEAFF.

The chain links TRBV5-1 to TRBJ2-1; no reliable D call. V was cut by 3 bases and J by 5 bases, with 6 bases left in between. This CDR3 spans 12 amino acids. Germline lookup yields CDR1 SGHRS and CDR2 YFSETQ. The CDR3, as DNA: TGCGCCAGCAGCTACAAGAACAATGAGCAGTTCTTC. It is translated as CASSYKNNEQFF. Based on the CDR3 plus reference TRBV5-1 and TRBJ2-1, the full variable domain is KAGVTQTPRYLIKTRGQQVTLSCSPISGHRSVSWYQQTPGQGLQFLFEYFSETQRNKGNFPGRFSGRQFSNSRSEMNVSTLELGDSALYLCASSYKNNEQFFGPGTRLTVL.